The present entry profiles one T cell receptor beta chain with its context. Its antigen is not identified. PCR primers comprised 60 Vbeta and 13 Jbeta primers. In the original processing: Around 11 million shared chains were among the 65 million to 85 million unique TCR beta chains that a later analysis counted. Clones were sequenced by immunoSEQ multiplex PCR, and TCRdb holds only the in-frame ones, with some missing. The DNA was the basis for D and trimming; V, J and clone size are from that table. The table lists fewer than 200,000 clones, roughly 73% of them singletons. The sample belongs to a study of cytomegalovirus exposure and HLA in healthy donors. Overall study results and limits: Researchers reported in a later analysis that a missense DCLRE1C variant was tied to TCR beta V- and J-gene trimming.

Donors in the study were healthy people who gave bone marrow. Germline V gene data show CDR1 as SEHNR and CDR2 as FQNEAQ (reference sequence). With 5 bases removed from V and 0 bases from J, the gap between germline ends came to 11 bases. The CDR3 has 15 amino acids. The clonotype comes from a woman aged 30 to 39 in good health and CMV-seronegative. Sequenced sample: PBMCs. This chain uses TRBV7-9 with TRBJ2-1, with a possible D match to TRBD1 (5 bases). The CDR3 DNA is TGTGCCAGCAGCCTAAGGGGAAGCTCCTACAATGAGCAGTTCTTC. The encoded protein is CASSLRGSSYNEQFF.